The sequence of this T cell receptor beta chain was determined in a study of blood T cell repertoires in COVID-19. Study as a whole: The samples span acute and convalescent COVID-19 from the United States, Italy and Spain. The cDNA or gDNA used as material had been derived from T cells, B-cell-depleted T cells, or PBMCs.

V lost 3 bases and J lost 1, with 15 bases in between. Germline CDR1 LNHDA, CDR2 SQIVND (reference sequence). This CDR3 has 16 residues. As handled by the study authors: Estimation of nucleated cell counts relied on the amplification of reference gene primers. Some clones are missing from TCRdb's copy, which holds only in-frame ones; the method was immunoSEQ multiplex PCR. V, J and clone size were drawn from that table, and D and trimming were deduced from the DNA. The sample includes roughly 56,000 clones, about 82% of them seen just once. The sequenced sample was peripheral blood. The clonotype was recovered from a man in his 70s with acute or convalescent COVID-19. The chain employs TRBV19 and TRBJ1-1, with a tentative D call TRBD1 (5 bases). The CDR3 here is CASSMLPGIGNTEAFF. The CDR3 DNA reads as TGTGCCAGTAGTATGCTCCCAGGGATTGGGAACACTGAAGCTTTCTTT.